Listed below are T cell receptor beta chains from one sample, sequenced in a study of blood T cell repertoires in COVID-19. Method: immunoSEQ multiplex PCR; TCRdb's copy keeps in-frame clones and lacks some. The sample gives 250,000 to 300,000 clones, approximately 85% of which show up once; about 11% is in the top ten. The sequenced sample was peripheral blood. The receptors here all came from a woman between 65 and 79 years old with acute or convalescent COVID-19. Each CDR3 is given with its conserved first and last residue. A D gene is named only where the DNA matches it firmly. Size is omitted from some rows. Given values are once, few, many or a class for expanded clones.

-,TRBJ2-2,TRBV2,-,CASRSEVLTGELFF,TGTGCCAGCAGGTCCGAGGTACTCACCGGGGAGCTGTTTTTT
-,TRBJ1-2,TRBV6-1,TRBD1,CASSEDGTGSYGYTF,TGTGCCAGCAGTGAAGATGGGACAGGGTCCTATGGCTACACCTTC
-,TRBJ1-6,TRBV10-3,-,CATPCSYNSPLHF,TGTGCCACCCCGTGCTCCTATAATTCACCCCTCCACTTT
-,TRBJ2-5,TRBV11-2,-,CASSSGIHWGETQYF,TGTGCCAGCAGCTCAGGGATTCACTGGGGAGAGACCCAGTACTTC
-,TRBJ2-1,TRBV9,-,CASSNLGGLGNEQFF,TGTGCCAGCAGCAACCTCGGGGGGCTCGGCAATGAGCAGTTCTTC
-,TRBJ2-1,TRBV10-3,-,CAISGPDSWQFF,TGTGCCATCAGTGGGCCCGACAGTTGGCAGTTCTTC
-,TRBJ2-1,TRBV7-3,TRBD1,CASSLDRGSYNEQFF,TGTGCCAGCAGCTTAGACAGGGGCTCCTACAATGAGCAGTTCTTC
-,TRBJ2-5,TRBV19,-,CASSITGGVSQETQYF,TGTGCCAGTAGTATAACGGGCGGGGTCTCACAAGAGACCCAGTACTTC
-,TRBJ1-3,TRBV7-9,-,CASSPQGSGNTIYF,TGTGCCAGCAGCCCACAGGGATCTGGAAACACCATATATTTT
-,TRBJ1-2,TRBV9,TRBD1,CASSATGTGAYGYTF,TGTGCCAGCAGCGCGACCGGGACAGGGGCTTATGGCTACACCTTC
-,TRBJ1-2,TRBV24-1,-,CATSDPPPGGRYGYTF,TGTGCCACCAGTGATCCGCCACCGGGAGGGAGGTATGGCTACACCTTC
-,TRBJ1-2,TRBV10-3,TRBD1,CAISESPRTGSGYTF,TGTGCCATCAGTGAGTCTCCCCGGACAGGGTCGGGCTACACCTTC
-,TRBJ2-3,TRBV6-5,TRBD2,CASRSSGGAHTQYF,TGTGCCAGCAGATCCAGCGGGGGGGCTCATACGCAGTATTTT
-,TRBJ2-3,TRBV2,-,CASSGGLSSDTQYF,TGTGCCAGCAGTGGGGGACTGTCATCAGATACGCAGTATTTT
once,TRBJ1-2,TRBV6-5,-,CASSREYGYTF,TGTGCCAGCAGCAGGGAATACGGCTACACCTTC
-,TRBJ2-1,TRBV12-3/TRBV12-4,-,CASSFQRWNEQFF,TGTGCCAGCAGTTTCCAGAGGTGGAATGAGCAGTTCTTC
once,TRBJ2-1,TRBV5-1,TRBD2,CASSLISLARGDEQFF,TGCGCCAGCAGCTTGATTTCACTAGCCCGGGGGGATGAGCAGTTCTTC
-,TRBJ1-5,TRBV15,-,CATSRDSQPQHF,TGTGCCACCAGCAGAGATAGTCAGCCCCAGCATTTT
-,TRBJ2-1,TRBV5-1,TRBD2,CASSPSGLAGGAEQFF,TGCGCCAGCAGCCCGTCTGGACTAGCGGGGGGAGCTGAGCAGTTCTTC
-,TRBJ2-7,TRBV30,-,CAWSVQVSYEQYF,TGTGCCTGGAGTGTACAGGTTTCCTACGAGCAGTACTTC
-,TRBJ2-7,TRBV24-1,TRBD1,CATSPVGQGSKQYF,TGTGCCACCTCACCGGTGGGACAGGGGAGCAAGCAGTACTTC
-,TRBJ2-7,TRBV5-1,-,CASSLTGSAYEQYF,TGCGCCAGCAGCTTAACGGGGTCCGCCTACGAGCAGTACTTC
-,TRBJ2-7,TRBV28,-,CASSLTGVNYEQYF,TGTGCCAGCAGTTTAACAGGCGTGAACTACGAGCAGTACTTC
-,TRBJ1-2,TRBV5-6,-,CASSSGVFEGYTF,TGTGCCAGCAGCTCCGGGGTGTTTGAGGGCTACACCTTC
-,TRBJ1-1,TRBV27,-,CASSLAGTEAFF,TGTGCCAGCAGTTTGGCGGGGACTGAAGCTTTCTTT
-,TRBJ1-2,TRBV18,TRBD1,CASSAMTGVANYGYTF,TGTGCCAGCTCAGCCATGACAGGGGTGGCAAACTATGGCTACACCTTC
once,TRBJ2-6,TRBV6-1,-,CASSEAFSSSGANVLTF,TGTGCCAGCAGTGAAGCATTCTCCAGCTCTGGGGCCAACGTCCTGACTTTC
-,TRBJ1-3,TRBV5-4,TRBD1,CASSLGQGASGNTIYF,TGTGCCAGCAGCTTGGGGCAGGGGGCGTCTGGAAACACCATATATTTT
-,TRBJ2-3,TRBV4-2,TRBD2,CASSQGTRGGTDTQYF,TGTGCCAGCAGCCAAGGGACCCGGGGGGGGACAGATACGCAGTATTTT
-,TRBJ1-3,TRBV7-9,-,CASRRAGGNTIYF,TGTGCCAGCCGGCGGGCGGGTGGAAACACCATATATTTT
-,TRBJ2-2,TRBV11-2,-,CASSPFYATGELFF,TGTGCCAGCAGCCCCTTCTATGCCACCGGGGAGCTGTTTTTT
few,TRBJ1-4,TRBV6-5,-,CASSYSITGIDEKLFF,TGTGCCAGCAGTTACTCGATTACAGGGATCGATGAAAAACTGTTTTTT
few,TRBJ2-5,TRBV5-4,TRBD2,CASSRIGEGTQYF,TGTGCCAGCAGCAGAATAGGGGAGGGGACCCAGTACTTC
-,TRBJ1-2,TRBV7-9,TRBD1,CASSQTGGAAGYTF,TGTGCCAGCAGCCAGACAGGGGGCGCGGCTGGCTACACCTTC
-,TRBJ1-5,TRBV10-2,-,CASSESSNQPQHF,TGCGCCAGCAGTGAGTCGTCAAATCAGCCCCAGCATTTT
-,TRBJ1-2,TRBV7-2,TRBD1,CASSLVGTGVHGYTF,TGTGCCAGCAGCTTAGTTGGGACAGGGGTACATGGCTACACCTTC
-,TRBJ1-2,TRBV19,-,CASSIGSEAGAYGYTF,TGTGCCAGTAGTATTGGGAGCGAGGCAGGGGCCTATGGCTACACCTTC
-,TRBJ1-5,TRBV2,-,CASGLRGRNQPQHF,TGTGCCAGCGGTCTCAGGGGCCGCAATCAGCCCCAGCATTTT
-,TRBJ2-7,TRBV6-5,-,CASGTGDYEQYF,TGTGCCAGCGGGACGGGAGACTACGAGCAGTACTTC
-,TRBJ2-7,TRBV12-3/TRBV12-4,TRBD2,CASSGGGLYEQYF,TGTGCCAGCAGCGGGGGGGGGCTGTACGAGCAGTACTTC
-,TRBJ2-1,TRBV5-1,TRBD2,CASSSGLAGRTYNEQFF,TGCGCCAGCAGCTCGGGCCTAGCGGGGCGTACCTACAATGAGCAGTTCTTC
few,TRBJ2-7,TRBV6-6,-,CASVGGSPYEQYF,TGTGCCAGCGTAGGGGGTTCCCCCTACGAGCAGTACTTC
-,TRBJ2-7,TRBV5-1,-,CASRGQGGEQYF,TGCGCCAGCAGAGGGCAGGGAGGCGAGCAGTACTTC
-,TRBJ1-6,TRBV3-1/TRBV3-2,-,CASSQWDTWSSYNSPLHF,TGTGCCAGCAGCCAATGGGACACTTGGAGCTCCTATAATTCACCCCTCCACTTT
-,TRBJ2-2,TRBV5-1,TRBD2,CASSPRLAGAMNTGELFF,TGCGCCAGCAGCCCACGACTAGCGGGGGCCATGAACACCGGGGAGCTGTTTTTT
few,TRBJ2-7,TRBV7-8,-,CASSLQRISYEQYF,TGTGCCAGCAGCTTACAGCGGATTTCCTACGAGCAGTACTTC
-,TRBJ1-2,TRBV2,-,CASRAGNGYTF,TGTGCCAGCAGGGCAGGGAACGGCTACACCTTC
few,TRBJ1-2,TRBV5-6,-,CASSRVGNYGYTF,TGTGCCAGCAGCCGGGTCGGGAACTATGGCTACACCTTC
-,TRBJ1-1,TRBV7-9,-,CASSSQMNTEAFF,TGTGCCAGCAGCTCCCAGATGAACACTGAAGCTTTCTTT
-,TRBJ1-2,TRBV11-2,TRBD1,CASSRRGTGQGYTF,TGTGCCAGCAGCCGTCGGGGGACAGGGCAGGGCTACACCTTC
once,TRBJ2-1,TRBV5-1,TRBD1,CASSLGDREWDEQFF,TGCGCCAGCAGCTTGGGGGACAGGGAGTGGGATGAGCAGTTCTTC
-,TRBJ1-2,TRBV27,TRBD1,CASSNSGAGTVLYGYTF,TGTGCCAGCAGTAACTCCGGGGCGGGGACAGTACTCTATGGCTACACCTTC
-,TRBJ1-4,TRBV5-1,TRBD1,CASCRTGATNEKLFF,TGCGCCAGCTGCCGGACAGGCGCAACTAATGAAAAACTGTTTTTT